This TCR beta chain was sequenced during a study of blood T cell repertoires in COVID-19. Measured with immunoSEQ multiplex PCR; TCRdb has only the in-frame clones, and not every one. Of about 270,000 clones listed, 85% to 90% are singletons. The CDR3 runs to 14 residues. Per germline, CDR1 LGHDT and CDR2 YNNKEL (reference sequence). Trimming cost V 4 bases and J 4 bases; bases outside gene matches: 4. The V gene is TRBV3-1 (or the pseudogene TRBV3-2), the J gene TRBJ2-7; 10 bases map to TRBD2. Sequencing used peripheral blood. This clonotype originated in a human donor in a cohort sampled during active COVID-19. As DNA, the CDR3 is TGTGCCAGCAGCCCCTCTAGCGGGAGATACGAGCAGTACTTC. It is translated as CASSPSSGRYEQYF.